This T cell receptor beta chain derives from a study of T cell responses to AZD1222 COVID-19 vaccine. The repertoire was sequenced with immunoSEQ multiplex PCR; TCRdb's copy has only in-frame clones and lacks some. The table has approximately 150,000 clones, approximately 90% seen once. Study results and caveats: CD4 TCRs associated with vaccination spanned spike, dominating at 160-218 and 743-854. Recipients of two AZD1222 doses showed rising Spike-specific TCR breadth and depth.

The CDR3 is 19 residues long. Unmatched junction bases numbered 12, after V lost 5 bases and J lost 2 bases. The germline V gene has CDR1 SGHTA and CDR2 FQGNSA. A note on this clone: The target antigen is unknown.

The chain employs TRBV7-2 and TRBJ2-5; 15 positions agree with TRBD2. This TCR came from an adult in good health. This specimen was peripheral blood, taken on day 0 of AZD1222 vaccination. This chain's CDR3 is CASSGLAGGLTSMQETQYF. CDR3 bases: TGTGCCAGCAGCGGACTAGCGGGAGGGCTAACTTCGATGCAAGAGACCCAGTACTTC. The whole variable domain, remainder taken from reference TRBV7-2 and TRBJ2-5, is GAGVSQSPSNKVTEKGKDVELRCDPISGHTALYWYRQSLGQGLEFLIYFQGNSAPDKSGLPSDRFSAERTGGSVSTLTIQRTQQEDSAVYLCASSGLAGGLTSMQETQYFGPGTRLLVL.